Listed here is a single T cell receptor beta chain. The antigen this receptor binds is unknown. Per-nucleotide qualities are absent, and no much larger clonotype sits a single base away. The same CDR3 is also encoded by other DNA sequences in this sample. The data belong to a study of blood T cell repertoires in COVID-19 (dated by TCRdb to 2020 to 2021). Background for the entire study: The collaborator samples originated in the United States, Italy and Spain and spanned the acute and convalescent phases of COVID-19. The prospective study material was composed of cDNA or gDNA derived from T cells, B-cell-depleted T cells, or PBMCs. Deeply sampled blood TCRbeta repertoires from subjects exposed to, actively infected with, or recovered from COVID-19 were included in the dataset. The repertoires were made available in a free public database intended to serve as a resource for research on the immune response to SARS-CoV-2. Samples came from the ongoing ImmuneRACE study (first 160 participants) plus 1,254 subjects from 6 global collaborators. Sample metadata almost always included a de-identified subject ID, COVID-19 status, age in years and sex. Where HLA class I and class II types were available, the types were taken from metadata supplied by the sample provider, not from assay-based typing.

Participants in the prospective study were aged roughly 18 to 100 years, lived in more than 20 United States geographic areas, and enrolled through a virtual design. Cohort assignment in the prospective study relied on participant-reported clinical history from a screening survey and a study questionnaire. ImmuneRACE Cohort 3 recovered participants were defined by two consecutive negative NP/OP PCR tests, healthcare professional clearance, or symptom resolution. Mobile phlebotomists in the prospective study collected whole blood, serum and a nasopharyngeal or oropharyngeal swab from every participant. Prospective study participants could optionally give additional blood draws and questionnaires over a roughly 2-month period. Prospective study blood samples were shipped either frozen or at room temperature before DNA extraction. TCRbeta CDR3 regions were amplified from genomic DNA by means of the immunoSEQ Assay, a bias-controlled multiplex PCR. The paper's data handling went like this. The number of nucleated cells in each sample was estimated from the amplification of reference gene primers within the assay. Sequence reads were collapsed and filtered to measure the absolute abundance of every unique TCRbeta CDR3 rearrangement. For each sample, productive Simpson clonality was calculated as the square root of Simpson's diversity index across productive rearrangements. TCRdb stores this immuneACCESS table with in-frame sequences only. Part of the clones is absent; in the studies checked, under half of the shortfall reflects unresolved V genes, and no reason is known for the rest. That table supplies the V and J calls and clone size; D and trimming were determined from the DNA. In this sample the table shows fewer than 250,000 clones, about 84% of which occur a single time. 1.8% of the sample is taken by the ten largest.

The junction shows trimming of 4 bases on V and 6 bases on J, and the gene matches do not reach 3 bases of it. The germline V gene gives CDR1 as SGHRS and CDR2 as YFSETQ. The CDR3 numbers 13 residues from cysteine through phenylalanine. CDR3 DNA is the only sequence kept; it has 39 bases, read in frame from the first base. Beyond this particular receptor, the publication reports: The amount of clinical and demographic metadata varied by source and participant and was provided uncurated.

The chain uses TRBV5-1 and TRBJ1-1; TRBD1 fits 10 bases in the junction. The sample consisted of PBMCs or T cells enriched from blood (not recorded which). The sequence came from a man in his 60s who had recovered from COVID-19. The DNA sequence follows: TGCGCCAGCAGCCTTGGACAGGGGGCTGAAGCTTTCTTT. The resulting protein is CASSLGQGAEAFF.